This T cell receptor (beta chain) is drawn from a study of blood T cell repertoires in COVID-19. Methods used by the authors: The authors estimated nucleated cell counts from reference gene primer amplification. Clones were sequenced by immunoSEQ multiplex PCR, and TCRdb holds only the in-frame ones, with some missing. The V and J calls and the clone size are those of that table, but D and trimming were determined from the DNA. The data show approximately 200,000 clones, roughly 81% seen once. Deletions cut 2 bases from V and 4 bases from J, with 21 bases between. Germline V CDR1 and CDR2: SGHDT, YYEEEE. CDR3 length: 17 residues. It was during active infection that Seattle patients were enrolled and then longitudinally followed.

The V call is TRBV5-6, the J call TRBJ1-2; D possibly corresponds to TRBD1 (6 bases). This receptor was identified in a woman older than 75 with COVID-19, enrolled during active disease. The sample comprised peripheral blood. This CDR3 reads CASSLQTGPSLSYGYTF. CDR3 DNA: TGTGCCAGCAGCTTACAGACAGGACCCTCGTTGTCCTATGGCTACACCTTC. The full variable domain, completed using reference TRBV5-6 and TRBJ1-2, is DAGVTQSPTHLIKTRGQQVTLRCSPKSGHDTVSWYQQALGQGPQFIFQYYEEEERQRGNFPDRFSGHQFPNYSSELNVNALLLGDSALYLCASSLQTGPSLSYGYTFGSGTRLTVV.